Listed below are T cell receptor beta chains from one sample, sequenced in a study of cytomegalovirus exposure and HLA in healthy donors. Assay: immunoSEQ multiplex PCR; the TCRdb copy retains only in-frame clones and omits some. This table holds 110,000 or so clones, about four fifths found once. Source material: PBMCs. These TCRs come from a man aged 30 to 45 in good health and CMV-seronegative. Both conserved end residues are part of each CDR3. The D gene is left open where the match is weak. A clone size is listed for some rows: how often the clone was seen (once, few, many), or a class if it is expanded.

clone size	D gene	J gene	V gene	CDR3 protein	CDR3 DNA
once	.	TRBJ2-1	TRBV6-5	CASSYSDRGSYNEQFF	TGTGCCAGCAGTTACTCGGACAGAGGGTCTTACAATGAGCAGTTCTTC
.	.	TRBJ1-4	TRBV30	CAWGANNEKLFF	TGTGCCTGGGGGGCCAATAATGAAAAACTGTTTTTT
.	.	TRBJ2-1	TRBV6-1	CASSEGGNEQFF	TGTGCCAGCAGCGAAGGCGGGAATGAGCAGTTCTTC
.	TRBD2	TRBJ2-3	TRBV29-1	CSVLAGLADTQYF	TGCAGCGTCCTAGCGGGCCTGGCAGATACGCAGTATTTT
.	.	TRBJ2-2	TRBV6-6	CASSFIVGELFF	TGTGCCAGCAGTTTTATAGTCGGGGAGCTGTTTTTT
.	TRBD2	TRBJ2-7	TRBV9	CASSVGTSFFHEQYF	TGTGCCAGCAGCGTAGGGACTAGCTTTTTCCACGAGCAGTACTTC
few	.	TRBJ1-2	TRBV6-5	CASSYSNGVPLSYTF	TGTGCCAGCAGTTACTCAAACGGAGTCCCCTTAAGCTACACCTTC
few	.	TRBJ1-1	TRBV6-6	CASSWGPEAFF	TGTGCCAGCAGCTGGGGCCCTGAAGCTTTCTTT
.	TRBD2	TRBJ2-4	TRBV7-2	CASSYGGENIQYF	TGTGCCAGCAGCTACGGGGGGGAAAACATTCAGTACTTC
.	.	TRBJ1-3	TRBV6-1	CASSEIGIGNTIYF	TGTGCCAGCAGTGAGATCGGGATCGGAAACACCATATATTTT
once	.	TRBJ2-7	TRBV19	CASSIRNIGGFYEQYF	TGTGCCAGTAGTATAAGAAATATCGGGGGTTTCTACGAGCAGTACTTC
.	.	TRBJ2-2	TRBV27	CASSIGSSTGELFF	TGTGCCAGCAGCATCGGGTCTTCCACCGGGGAGCTGTTTTTT
.	.	TRBJ2-1	TRBV9	CASTKGAGSSYNEQFF	TGTGCCAGTACAAAGGGGGCGGGGAGCTCCTACAATGAGCAGTTCTTC
.	.	TRBJ2-5	TRBV19	CASSPRRGETQYF	TGTGCCAGTAGTCCTCGACGGGGTGAGACCCAGTACTTC
.	TRBD1	TRBJ2-3	TRBV18	CASSALLTGFGTDTQYF	TGTGCCAGCTCAGCCCTACTGACAGGGTTCGGCACAGATACGCAGTATTTT
.	TRBD1	TRBJ1-4	TRBV5-1	CASSLGDRGNEKLFF	TGCGCCAGCAGCTTGGGGGACAGGGGAAATGAAAAACTGTTTTTT